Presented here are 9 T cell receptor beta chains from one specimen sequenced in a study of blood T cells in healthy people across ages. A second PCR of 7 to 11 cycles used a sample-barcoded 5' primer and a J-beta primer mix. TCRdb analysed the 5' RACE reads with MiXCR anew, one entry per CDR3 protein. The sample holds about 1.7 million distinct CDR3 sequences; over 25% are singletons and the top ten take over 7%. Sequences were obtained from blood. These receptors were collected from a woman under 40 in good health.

The CDR3 sequence is CASSEDGSETQYF. The CDR3 nucleotides are TGCGCCAGCAGTGAGGACGGGAGCGAGACCCAGTACTTC. The chain has TRBV10-1 and TRBJ2-7; TRBD2 might be the D (6 bases). Near its end, the DNA agrees better with TRBJ2-5, so the J call may be wrong. Germline CDR1 reads WNHNN; CDR2 reads SYGVQD (reference sequence). This CDR3 comprises 13 residues.

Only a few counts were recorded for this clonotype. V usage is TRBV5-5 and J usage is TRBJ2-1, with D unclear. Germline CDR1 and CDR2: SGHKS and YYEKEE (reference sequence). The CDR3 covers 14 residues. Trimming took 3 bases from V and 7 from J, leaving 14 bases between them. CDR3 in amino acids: CASSYQLRINEQFF. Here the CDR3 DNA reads TGTGCCAGCAGCTACCAACTGAGGATTAATGAGCAGTTCTTC.

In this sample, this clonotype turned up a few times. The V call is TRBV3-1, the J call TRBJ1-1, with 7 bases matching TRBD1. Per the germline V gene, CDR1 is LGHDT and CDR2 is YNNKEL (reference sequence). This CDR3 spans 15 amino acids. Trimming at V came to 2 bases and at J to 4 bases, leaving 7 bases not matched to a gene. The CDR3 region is CASSQRGGGFTEAFF. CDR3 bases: TGTGCCAGCAGCCAAAGGGGAGGGGGCTTCACTGAAGCTTTCTTT.

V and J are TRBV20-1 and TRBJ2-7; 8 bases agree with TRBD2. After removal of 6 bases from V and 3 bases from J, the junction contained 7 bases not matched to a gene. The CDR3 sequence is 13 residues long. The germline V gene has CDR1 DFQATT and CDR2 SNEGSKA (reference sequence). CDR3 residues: CSARRTSFYEQYF. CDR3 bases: TGCAGTGCAAGGAGGACTAGCTTCTACGAGCAGTACTTC.

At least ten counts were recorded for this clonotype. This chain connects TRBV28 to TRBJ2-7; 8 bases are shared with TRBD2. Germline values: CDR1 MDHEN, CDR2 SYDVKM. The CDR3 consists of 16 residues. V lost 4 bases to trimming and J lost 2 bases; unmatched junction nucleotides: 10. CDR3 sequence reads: CASSSPGAGATYEQYF. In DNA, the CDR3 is TGTGCCAGCAGTTCCCCAGGAGCGGGGGCCACCTACGAGCAGTACTTC. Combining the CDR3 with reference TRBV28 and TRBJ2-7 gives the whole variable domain DVKVTQSSRYLVKRTGEKVFLECVQDMDHENMFWYRQDPGLGLRLIYFSYDVKMKEKGDIPEGYSVSREKKERFSLILESASTNQTSMYLCASSSPGAGATYEQYFGPGTRLTVT.

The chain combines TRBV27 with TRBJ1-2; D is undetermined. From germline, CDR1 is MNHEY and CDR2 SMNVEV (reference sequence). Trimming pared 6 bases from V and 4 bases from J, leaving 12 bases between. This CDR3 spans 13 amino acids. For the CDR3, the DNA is TGTGCCAGCAGCCCAGCGGGTATCTATGGCTACACCTTC. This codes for CASSPAGIYGYTF.

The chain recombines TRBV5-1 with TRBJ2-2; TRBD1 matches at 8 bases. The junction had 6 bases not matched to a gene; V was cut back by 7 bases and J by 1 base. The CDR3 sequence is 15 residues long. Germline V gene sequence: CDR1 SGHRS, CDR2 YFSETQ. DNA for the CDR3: TGCGCCAGCTTAGGAGGGACAGGGAACACCGGGGAGCTGTTTTTT. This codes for CASLGGTGNTGELFF.

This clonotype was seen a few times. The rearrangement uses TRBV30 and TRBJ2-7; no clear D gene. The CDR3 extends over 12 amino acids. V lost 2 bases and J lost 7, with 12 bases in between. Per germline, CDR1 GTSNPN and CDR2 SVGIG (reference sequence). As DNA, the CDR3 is TGTGCCTGGAGTAGTAACACCAGGGAGCAGTACTTC. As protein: CAWSSNTREQYF.

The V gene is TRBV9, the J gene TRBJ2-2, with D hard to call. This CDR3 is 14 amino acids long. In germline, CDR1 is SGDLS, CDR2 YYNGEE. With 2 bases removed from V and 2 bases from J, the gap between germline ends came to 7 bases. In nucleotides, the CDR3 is TGTGCCAGCAGCGTGGGCACCAACACCGGGGAGCTGTTTTTT. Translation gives CASSVGTNTGELFF.